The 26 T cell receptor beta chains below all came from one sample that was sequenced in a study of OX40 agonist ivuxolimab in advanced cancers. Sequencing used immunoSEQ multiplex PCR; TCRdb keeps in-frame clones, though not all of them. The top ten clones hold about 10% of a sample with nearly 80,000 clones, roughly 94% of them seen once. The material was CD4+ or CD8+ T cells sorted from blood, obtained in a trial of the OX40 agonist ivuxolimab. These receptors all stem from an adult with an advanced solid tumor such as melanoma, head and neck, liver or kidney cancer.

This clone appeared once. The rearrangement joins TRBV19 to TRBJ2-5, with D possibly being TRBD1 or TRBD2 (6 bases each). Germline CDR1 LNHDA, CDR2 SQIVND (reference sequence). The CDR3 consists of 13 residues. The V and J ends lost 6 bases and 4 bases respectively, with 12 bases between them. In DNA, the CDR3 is TGTGCCAGTAGCGAAGGGGGGTCAGAGACCCAGTACTTC. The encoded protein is CASSEGGSETQYF.

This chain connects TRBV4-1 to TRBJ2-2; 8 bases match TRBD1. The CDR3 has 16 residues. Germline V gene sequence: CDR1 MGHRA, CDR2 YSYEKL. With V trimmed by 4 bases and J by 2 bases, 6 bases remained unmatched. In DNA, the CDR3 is TGCGCCAGCAGCCTCCCGACAGGGGCAAACACCGGGGAGCTGTTTTTT. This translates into CASSLPTGANTGELFF.

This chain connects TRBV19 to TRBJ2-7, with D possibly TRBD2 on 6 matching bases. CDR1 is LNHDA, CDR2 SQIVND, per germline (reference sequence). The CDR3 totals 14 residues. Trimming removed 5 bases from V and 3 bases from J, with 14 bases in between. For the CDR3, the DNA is TGTGCCAGTAGTCCGGCGGAGGGGTTCTACGAGCAGTACTTC. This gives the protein CASSPAEGFYEQYF.

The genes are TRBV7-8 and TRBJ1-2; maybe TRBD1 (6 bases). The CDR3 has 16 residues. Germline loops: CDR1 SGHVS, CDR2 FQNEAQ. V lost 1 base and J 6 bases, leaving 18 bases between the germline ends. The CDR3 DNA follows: TGTGCCAGCAGCTTAGTGTACGGGGGGGCAGATGATGGCTACACCTTC. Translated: CASSLVYGGADDGYTF.

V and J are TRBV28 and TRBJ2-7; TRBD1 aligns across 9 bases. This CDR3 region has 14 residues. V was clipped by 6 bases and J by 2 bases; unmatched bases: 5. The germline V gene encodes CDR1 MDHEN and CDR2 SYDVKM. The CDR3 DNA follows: TGTGCCAGCAGGAGGGACAGGGAAACCTACGAGCAGTACTTC. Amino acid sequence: CASRRDRETYEQYF.

The CDR3 bases are TGTGCCACCAAGACGACAGGTTCCTACGAGCAGTACTTC. Translating gives CATKTTGSYEQYF. The chain couples TRBV15 to TRBJ2-7; the D gene is possibly TRBD1 (6 bases). Germline V gene sequence: CDR1 LNHNV, CDR2 YYDKDF (reference sequence). The CDR3 runs to 13 residues. The ends were cut back, 7 bases at V and 1 base at J, with 11 bases in the middle. The variable domain in full, completed from reference TRBV15 and TRBJ2-7, reads DAMVIQNPRYQVTQFGKPVTLSCSQTLNHNVMYWYQQKSSQAPKLLFHYYDKDFNNEADTPDNFQSRRPNTSFCFLDIRSPGLGDTAMYLCATKTTGSYEQYFGPGTRLTVT.

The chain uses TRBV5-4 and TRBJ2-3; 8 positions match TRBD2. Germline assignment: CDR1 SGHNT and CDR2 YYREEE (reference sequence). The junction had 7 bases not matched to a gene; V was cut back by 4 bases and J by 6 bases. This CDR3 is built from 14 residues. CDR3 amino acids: CASSHGLARDTQYF. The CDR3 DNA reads TGTGCCAGCAGCCATGGACTAGCTCGCGATACGCAGTATTTT.

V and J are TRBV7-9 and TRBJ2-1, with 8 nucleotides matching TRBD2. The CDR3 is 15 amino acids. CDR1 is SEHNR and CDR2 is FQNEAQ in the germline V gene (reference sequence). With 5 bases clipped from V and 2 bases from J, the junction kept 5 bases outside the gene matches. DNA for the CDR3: TGTGCCAGCAGCACCCTAGCGGGTCCCTACAATGAGCAGTTCTTC. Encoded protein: CASSTLAGPYNEQFF. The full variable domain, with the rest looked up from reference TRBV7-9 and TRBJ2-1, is DTGVSQNPRHKITKRGQNVTFRCDPISEHNRLYWYRQTLGQGPEFLTYFQNEAQLEKSRLLSDRFSAERPKGSFSTLEIQRTEQGDSAMYLCASSTLAGPYNEQFFGPGTRLTVL.

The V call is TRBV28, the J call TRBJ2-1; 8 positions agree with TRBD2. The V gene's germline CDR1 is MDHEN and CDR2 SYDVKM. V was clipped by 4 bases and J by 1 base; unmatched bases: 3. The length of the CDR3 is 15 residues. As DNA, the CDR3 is TGTGCCAGCAGTTCCGGCGGGAGGTCCTACAATGAGCAGTTCTTC. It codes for CASSSGGRSYNEQFF.

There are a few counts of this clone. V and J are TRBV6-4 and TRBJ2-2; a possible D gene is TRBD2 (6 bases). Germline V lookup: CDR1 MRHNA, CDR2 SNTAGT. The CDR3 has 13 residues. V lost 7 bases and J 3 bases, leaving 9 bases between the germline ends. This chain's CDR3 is CASTSGDTGELFF. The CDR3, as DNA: TGTGCCAGCACGTCGGGGGACACCGGGGAGCTGTTTTTT.

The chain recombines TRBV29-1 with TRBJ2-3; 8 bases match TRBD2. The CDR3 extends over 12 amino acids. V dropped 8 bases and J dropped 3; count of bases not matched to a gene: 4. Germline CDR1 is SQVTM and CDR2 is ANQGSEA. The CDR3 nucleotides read TGCAGCCTCCGGGGGGGAACAGATACGCAGTATTTT. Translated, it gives CSLRGGTDTQYF.

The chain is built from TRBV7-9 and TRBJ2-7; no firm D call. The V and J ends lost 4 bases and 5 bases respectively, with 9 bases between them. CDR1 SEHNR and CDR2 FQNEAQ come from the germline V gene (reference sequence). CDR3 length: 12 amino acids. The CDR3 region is CASSSGKDEQYF. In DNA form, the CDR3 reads TGTGCCAGCAGCTCGGGTAAAGACGAGCAGTACTTC.

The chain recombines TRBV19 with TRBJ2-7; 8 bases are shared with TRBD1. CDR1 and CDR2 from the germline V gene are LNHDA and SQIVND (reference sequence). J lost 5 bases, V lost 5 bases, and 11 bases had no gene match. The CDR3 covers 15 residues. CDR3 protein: CASSASRRGLNEQYF. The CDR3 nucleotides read TGTGCCAGTAGTGCATCCCGCAGGGGGCTGAACGAGCAGTACTTC.

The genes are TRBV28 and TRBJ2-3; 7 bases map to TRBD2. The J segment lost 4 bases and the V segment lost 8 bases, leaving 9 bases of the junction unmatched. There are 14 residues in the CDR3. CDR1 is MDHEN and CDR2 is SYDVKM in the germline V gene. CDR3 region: CASAIGGGPDTQYF. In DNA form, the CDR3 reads TGTGCCAGCGCGATCGGGGGAGGGCCAGATACGCAGTATTTT.

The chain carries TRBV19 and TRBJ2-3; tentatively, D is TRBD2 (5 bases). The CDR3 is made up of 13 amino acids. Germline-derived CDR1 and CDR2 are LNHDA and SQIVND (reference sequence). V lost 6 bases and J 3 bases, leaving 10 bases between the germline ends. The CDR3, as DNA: TGTGCCAGTAGCGGGATCAGTACAGATACGCAGTATTTT. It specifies CASSGISTDTQYF.

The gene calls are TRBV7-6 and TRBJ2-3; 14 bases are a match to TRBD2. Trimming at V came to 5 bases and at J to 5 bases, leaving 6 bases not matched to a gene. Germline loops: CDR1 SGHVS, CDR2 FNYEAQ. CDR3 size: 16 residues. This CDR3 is CASSARLAGGQDTQYF. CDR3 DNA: TGTGCCAGCAGCGCCCGACTAGCGGGGGGGCAAGATACGCAGTATTTT. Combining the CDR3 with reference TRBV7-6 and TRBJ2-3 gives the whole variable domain GAGVSQSPRYKVTKRGQDVALRCDPISGHVSLYWYRQALGQGPEFLTYFNYEAQQDKSGLPNDRFSAERPEGSISTLTIQRTEQRDSAMYRCASSARLAGGQDTQYFGPGTRLTVL.

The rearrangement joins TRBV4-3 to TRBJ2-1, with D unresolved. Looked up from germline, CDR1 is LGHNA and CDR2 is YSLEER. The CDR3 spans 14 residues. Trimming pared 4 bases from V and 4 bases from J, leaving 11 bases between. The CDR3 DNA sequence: TGCGCCAGCAGCCGGAATAGTGGGTACAATGAGCAGTTCTTC. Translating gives CASSRNSGYNEQFF.

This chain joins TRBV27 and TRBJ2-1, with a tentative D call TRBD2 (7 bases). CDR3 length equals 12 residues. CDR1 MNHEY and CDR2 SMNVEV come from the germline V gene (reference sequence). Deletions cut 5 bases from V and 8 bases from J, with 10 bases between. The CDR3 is CASSRGGDEQFF. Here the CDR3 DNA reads TGTGCCAGCAGTAGAGGGGGGGATGAGCAGTTCTTC.

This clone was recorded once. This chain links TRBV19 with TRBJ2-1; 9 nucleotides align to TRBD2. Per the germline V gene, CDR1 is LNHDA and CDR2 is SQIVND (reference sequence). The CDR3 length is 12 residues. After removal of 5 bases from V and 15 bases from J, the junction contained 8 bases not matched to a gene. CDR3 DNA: TGTGCCAGTAGTGCTAGCGGGGCGGCCCTGTTCTTC. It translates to CASSASGAALFF.

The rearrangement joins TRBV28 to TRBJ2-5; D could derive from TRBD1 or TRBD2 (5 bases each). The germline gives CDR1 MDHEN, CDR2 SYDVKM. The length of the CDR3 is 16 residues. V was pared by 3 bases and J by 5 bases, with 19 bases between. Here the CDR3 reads CASSLSNAGRGETQYF. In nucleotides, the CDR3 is TGTGCCAGCAGTTTGAGCAACGCAGGGAGAGGGGAGACCCAGTACTTC.

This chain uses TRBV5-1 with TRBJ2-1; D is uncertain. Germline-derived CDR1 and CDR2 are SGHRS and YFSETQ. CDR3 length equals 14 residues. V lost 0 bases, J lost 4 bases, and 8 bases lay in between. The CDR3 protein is CASSLGLGYNEQFF. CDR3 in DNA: TGCGCCAGCAGCTTGGGATTAGGGTACAATGAGCAGTTCTTC.

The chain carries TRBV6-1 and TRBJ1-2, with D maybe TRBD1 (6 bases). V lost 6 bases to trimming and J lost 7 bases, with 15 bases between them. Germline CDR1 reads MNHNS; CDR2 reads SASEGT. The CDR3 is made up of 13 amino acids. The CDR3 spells CASREQGGPGYTF. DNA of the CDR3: TGTGCCAGCAGGGAACAAGGGGGGCCTGGCTACACCTTC.

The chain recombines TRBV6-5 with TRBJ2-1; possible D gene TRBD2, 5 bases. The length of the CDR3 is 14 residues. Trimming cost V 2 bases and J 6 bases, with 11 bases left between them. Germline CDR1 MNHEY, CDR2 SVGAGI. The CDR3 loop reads CASSYGSRGNEQFF. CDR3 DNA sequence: TGTGCCAGCAGTTACGGCTCCCGGGGCAATGAGCAGTTCTTC.

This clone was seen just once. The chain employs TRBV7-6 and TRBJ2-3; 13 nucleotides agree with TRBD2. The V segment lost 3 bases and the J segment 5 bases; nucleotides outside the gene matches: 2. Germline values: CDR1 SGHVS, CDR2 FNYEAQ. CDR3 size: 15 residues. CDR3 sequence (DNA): TGTGCCAGCAGCTTCGGGACTAGCGGGGTAGATACGCAGTATTTT. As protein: CASSFGTSGVDTQYF.

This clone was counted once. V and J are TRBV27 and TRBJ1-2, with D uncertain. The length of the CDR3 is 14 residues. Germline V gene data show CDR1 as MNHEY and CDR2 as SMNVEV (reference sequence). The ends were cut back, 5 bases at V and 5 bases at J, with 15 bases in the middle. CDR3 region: CASSPRAGGYGYTF. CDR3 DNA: TGTGCCAGCAGTCCCCGGGCAGGAGGGTATGGCTACACCTTC.

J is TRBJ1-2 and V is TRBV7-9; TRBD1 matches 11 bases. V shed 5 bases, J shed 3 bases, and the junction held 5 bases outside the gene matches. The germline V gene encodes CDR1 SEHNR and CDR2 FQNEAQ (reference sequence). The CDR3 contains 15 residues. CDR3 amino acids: CASSPGTGGDYGYTF. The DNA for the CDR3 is TGTGCCAGCAGCCCGGGGACAGGGGGAGACTATGGCTACACCTTC.